This note documents a single TCR beta chain sequence. Patients from Seattle were sampled longitudinally, starting during active infection. The V gene's germline CDR1 is SGHDN and CDR2 FVKESK. The CDR3 consists of 15 residues. V lost 10 bases and J lost 2; bases outside the gene matches: 13. The record originates from a study of blood T cell repertoires in COVID-19. Overall study: Both acute and convalescent COVID-19 samples were obtained from the United States, Italy and Spain. The analysed material was cDNA or gDNA that came from T cells, B-cell-depleted T cells, or PBMCs.

Study processing details: Nucleated cell counts were estimated from reference gene primer amplification. The protocol was immunoSEQ multiplex PCR, while the TCRdb copy is restricted to in-frame clones and leaves out a portion. That table furnishes V, J and clone size, whereas the DNA furnished D and trimming. The sample carries some 200,000 clones, more than 80% recorded once. The clonotype was recovered from a woman of 80 years or more with COVID-19, enrolled during active disease. Sequences were obtained from peripheral blood. The gene calls are TRBV14 and TRBJ1-2; 7 nucleotides line up with TRBD1. CDR3 protein: CAITLRDRRNYGYTF. The CDR3 DNA reads as TGTGCCATTACCCTCCGGGACAGAAGAAACTATGGCTACACCTTC.